The rows below give T cell receptor beta chains drawn from one sample of a study of CD8 T cells in Susac syndrome. TCRdb analysed the immunoSEQ multiplex PCR reads with MiXCR anew, one entry per CDR3 protein. The sample has about 120,000 distinct CDR3 sequences; 80% to 95% are singletons. The sample was CD4+ T cells from PBMCs. Receptors originate from a human donor in good health. The CDR3 runs from the conserved cysteine through the conserved F or W. A D gene is named only where the DNA matches it firmly.

CASTGGLISGANVLTF,TGTGCCAGCACAGGGGGCCTGATCTCTGGGGCCAACGTCCTGACTTTC,TRBV2,TRBJ2-6,TRBD1
CASSFSGRGDTGELFF,TGTGCCAGCAGTTTCTCGGGCAGGGGGGACACCGGGGAGCTGTTTTTT,TRBV12-3/TRBV12-4,TRBJ2-2,NA
CASSQDNSRNYEQYF,TGTGCCAGCAGCCAAGACAACTCTAGAAACTACGAGCAGTACTTC,TRBV3-1,TRBJ2-7,NA
CASRADREEHEQYF,TGTGCCAGCAGAGCGGACAGGGAGGAACACGAGCAGTACTTC,TRBV2,TRBJ2-7,TRBD1
CASGTPDTQYF,TGTGCCAGCGGGACCCCAGATACGCAGTATTTT,TRBV6-2/TRBV6-3,TRBJ2-3,NA
CASVWGTGGSRYYEQYF,TGTGCCAGCGTTTGGGGGACAGGGGGCTCCCGATACTACGAGCAGTACTTC,TRBV6-2/TRBV6-3,TRBJ2-7,TRBD1
CASSSNRGQYF,TGTGCCAGCAGTTCCAACCGGGGGCAGTACTTC,TRBV12-3/TRBV12-4,TRBJ2-7,NA
CASSSLLGYGYTF,TGTGCCAGCAGCTCACTACTGGGGTATGGCTACACCTTC,TRBV9,TRBJ1-2,NA
CASSLHTGQNYGYTF,TGTGCCAGCAGTCTCCACACCGGGCAAAACTATGGCTACACCTTC,TRBV12-3/TRBV12-4,TRBJ1-2,NA
CSATGIRNSNQPQHF,TGCAGTGCTACCGGGATACGAAATAGCAATCAGCCCCAGCATTTT,TRBV20-1,TRBJ1-5,NA
CASCCPGQGGRSTEAFF,TGTGCCAGCTGTTGCCCGGGACAGGGGGGTCGGAGCACTGAAGCTTTCTTT,TRBV19,TRBJ1-1,TRBD1
CASSQSGSGRPTGELFF,TGCGCCAGCAGCCAATCGGGAAGCGGGAGACCCACCGGGGAGCTGTTTTTT,TRBV4-3,TRBJ2-2,TRBD2
CASSLALAGGPTQETQYF,TGTGCCAGCAGCTTAGCGCTAGCGGGGGGACCTACCCAAGAGACCCAGTACTTC,TRBV7-2,TRBJ2-5,TRBD2
CATEGQGVTEAFF,TGTGCCACAGAGGGGCAGGGAGTGACTGAAGCTTTCTTT,TRBV6-5,TRBJ1-1,NA
CASTPWGGDTEAFF,TGTGCCAGCACCCCTTGGGGGGGAGACACTGAAGCTTTCTTT,TRBV27,TRBJ1-1,NA
CASSFRQRDWYTDTQYF,TGTGCCAGCAGTTTCCGCCAGCGGGATTGGTACACAGATACGCAGTATTTT,TRBV28,TRBJ2-3,TRBD2
CSAREGNGIGEKLFF,TGCAGTGCTAGAGAGGGTAATGGGATTGGTGAAAAACTGTTTTTT,TRBV20-1,TRBJ1-4,NA
CSVVGESYEQYF,TGCAGCGTTGTTGGGGAGTCCTACGAGCAGTACTTC,TRBV29-1,TRBJ2-7,NA